The 6 T cell receptor beta chains presented below share a single source sample, sequenced in a study of blood T cells in healthy people across ages. PCR was performed a second time for about 7 to 11 cycles using a sample-barcoded 5' primer and a J-beta primer mix. From the 5' RACE reads, TCRdb called clonotypes with MiXCR, one entry per CDR3 protein. Counted here are some 800,000 distinct CDR3 sequences, roughly 25% occurring once; the ten biggest clones make up roughly 3.5%. The same data also contributed to another study, on T cells of mothers and their children.

Sample: blood. The receptors come from a boy under 18 in good health.

This chain connects TRBV28 to TRBJ2-5; TRBD2 matches 7 bases. The J call may be mistaken, given a closer DNA end match to TRBJ2-7. Per the germline V gene, CDR1 is MDHEN and CDR2 is SYDVKM. This CDR3 comprises 18 residues. CDR3 sequence: CASSLVRRPTSVYYEQYF. The DNA of the CDR3 is TGTGCCAGCAGTTTGGTGCGGCGGCCTACTAGCGTATACTACGAGCAGTACTTC.

This clonotype was observed a handful of times. The chain carries TRBV25-1 and TRBJ2-3; 7 nucleotides match TRBD2. The V segment lost 2 bases and the J segment 2 bases; nucleotides outside the gene matches: 4. The CDR3 totals 15 residues. Per germline, CDR1 MGHDK and CDR2 SYGVNS. The CDR3 DNA is TGTGCCAGCAGTGAACACGGGACTAACACAGATACGCAGTATTTT. Translation: CASSEHGTNTDTQYF.

The chain joins TRBV13 to TRBJ2-5; 11 nucleotides agree with TRBD2. Germline values: CDR1 PRHDT, CDR2 FYEKMQ (reference sequence). The CDR3 has 13 amino acids. J lost 4 bases, V lost 8 bases, and 3 bases had no gene match. This chain's CDR3 is CASRTSGRETQYF. CDR3 DNA: TGTGCCAGCCGAACTAGCGGGAGAGAGACCCAGTACTTC.

This chain connects TRBV7-2 to TRBJ1-2, with D hard to call. This CDR3 comprises 14 residues. Germline lookup yields CDR1 SGHTA and CDR2 FQGNSA. V gave up 0 bases and J gave up 6 bases, with 11 bases separating them. CDR3 sequence: CASSLAKGGDGYTF. In DNA, the CDR3 is TGTGCCAGCAGCTTAGCTAAGGGTGGAGATGGCTACACCTTC.

The CDR3, as DNA: TGTGCCAGCAGCGCAGGGACTAGGGGGGGCAATGAGCAGTTCTTC. Amino acids: CASSAGTRGGNEQFF. The chain couples TRBV2 to TRBJ2-5; 8 bases line up with TRBD2. The DNA end is more similar to TRBJ2-1, so the J call may be wrong. Germline V gene lookup returns CDR1 SNHLY and CDR2 FYNNEI. The CDR3 loop spans 15 amino acids.

The chain carries TRBV6-5 and TRBJ1-5; D is possibly TRBD1 (5 bases). The CDR3 runs to 14 residues. V was shortened by 6 bases and J by 3 bases, with 12 bases between the two germline ends. CDR1 and CDR2 from the germline V gene are MNHEY and SVGAGI. In DNA form, the CDR3 reads TGTGCCAGCAGGGGGGGGACCGTCAATCAGCCCCAGCATTTT. It encodes CASRGGTVNQPQHF.